The 12 T cell receptor beta chains given below trace back to one sample, sequenced in a study of T cells in Graves' hyperthyroidism and ophthalmopathy. Amplification yielded TCR beta CDR3 regions, with RNA transcripts as the source. During a first-round RT-PCR of the TCR CDR3, the HTBI primer set was used. TCRdb independently ran MiXCR on the multiplex PCR reads; one entry per CDR3 protein. The table includes about 400,000 distinct CDR3 sequences, around 14% detected once. The sample consisted of blood. Receptors were obtained from a woman aged 18-29 years with Graves' hyperthyroidism that later progressed to Graves' ophthalmopathy.

This clonotype appeared many times. The rearrangement links TRBV28 to TRBJ1-2, with TRBD1 matching 7 bases. This CDR3 has 14 residues. CDR1 is MDHEN and CDR2 is SYDVKM in the germline V gene. Unmatched junction bases numbered 8, after V lost 6 bases and J lost 4 bases. CDR3 amino acids: CASSFFDRVYGYTF. CDR3 DNA: TGTGCCAGCAGCTTCTTCGACAGGGTCTATGGCTACACCTTC.

This chain uses TRBV9 with TRBJ2-7; D is possibly TRBD1 (6 bases). Germline V gene data show CDR1 as SGDLS and CDR2 as YYNGEE. The CDR3 contains 14 residues. The V end lost 3 bases, the J end lost 3 bases, and 13 bases lay between the germline ends. The DNA of the CDR3 is TGTGCCAGCAGCGCGTATGAGACAGGCTACGAGCAGTACTTC. Its protein is CASSAYETGYEQYF.

This clonotype appeared many times. The gene calls are TRBV7-8 and TRBJ2-7; no clear D gene. The CDR3 spans 11 residues. Germline V CDR1 and CDR2: SGHVS, FQNEAQ. Trimming pared 6 bases from V and 2 bases from J, leaving 5 bases between. In DNA, the CDR3 is TGTGCCAGCAGTCCCACCTACGAGCAGTACTTC. As protein: CASSPTYEQYF.

This clonotype was seen at least ten times. J is TRBJ1-5 and V is TRBV12-3 or TRBV12-4; 9 bases agree with TRBD1. This CDR3 comprises 16 residues. Trimming removed 5 bases from V and 0 bases from J; junction bases left unmatched: 5. CDR3 residues: CASSPRTGDSNQPQHF. In DNA, the CDR3 is TGTGCCAGCAGTCCCCGGACAGGGGATAGCAATCAGCCCCAGCATTTT.

In its sample, this clonotype was seen once. This may come from a read error, since a much larger clone is one base off. The genes are TRBV27 and TRBJ2-3; 7 positions match TRBD2. The germline V gene encodes CDR1 MNHEY and CDR2 SMNVEV (reference sequence). V was pared by 8 bases and J by 2 bases, with 7 bases of the junction left unmatched. This CDR3 region has 14 residues. CDR3 DNA sequence: TGTGCCAGCGTACCGGGAGGTTCCACAGATACGCAGTATTTT. Protein sequence: CASVPGGSTDTQYF.

This clonotype was seen repeatedly, ten times or more. The chain is built from TRBV27 and TRBJ1-5; D is unresolved. V lost 1 base to trimming and J lost 6 bases, with 4 bases between them. The length of the CDR3 is 12 residues. The germline V gene encodes CDR1 MNHEY and CDR2 SMNVEV (reference sequence). The CDR3, as DNA: TGTGCCAGCAGTTTATGGGGTCAGCCCCAGCATTTT. Protein product: CASSLWGQPQHF.

The gene calls are TRBV19 and TRBJ1-5; 8 bases line up with TRBD1. The CDR3 spans 18 residues. CDR1 is LNHDA, CDR2 SQIVND, per germline (reference sequence). Unmatched junction bases numbered 12, after V lost 3 bases and J lost 2 bases. CDR3 loop: CASSINWDRLGGNQPQHF. In nucleotides, the CDR3 is TGTGCCAGTAGTATTAATTGGGACAGGTTAGGGGGCAATCAGCCCCAGCATTTT.

This clonotype was recorded many times. The chain couples TRBV12-3 or TRBV12-4 to TRBJ2-7; D gene uncertain. CDR3 size: 14 residues. V dropped 8 bases and J dropped 0 bases, with 14 bases sitting between them. The CDR3 DNA sequence: TGTGCCAGCCTTTCAGCCGGGCTCTCCTACGAGCAGTACTTC. Its protein is CASLSAGLSYEQYF.

This clonotype was detected many times. The chain uses TRBV6-1 and TRBJ2-3; D is perhaps TRBD1 (6 bases). The germline V gene encodes CDR1 MNHNS and CDR2 SASEGT. The V and J ends lost 2 bases and 2 bases respectively, with 17 bases between them. This CDR3 spans 17 amino acids. CDR3 coding DNA: TGTGCCAGCAGTGAACAGGGGTGGGGCGGCCTCACAGATACGCAGTATTTT. Translated: CASSEQGWGGLTDTQYF.

The genes are TRBV19 and TRBJ1-6, with 8 positions matching TRBD1. Per germline, CDR1 LNHDA and CDR2 SQIVND (reference sequence). The CDR3 is 14 amino acids. V shed 5 bases, J shed 7 bases, and the junction held 4 bases outside the gene matches. This chain's CDR3 is CASSDRGRNSPLHF. Here the CDR3 DNA reads TGTGCCAGTAGTGACAGGGGACGAAATTCACCCCTCCACTTT.

This clonotype was counted a few times. The chain couples TRBV20-1 to TRBJ2-5; D ambiguous. CDR1 is DFQATT and CDR2 is SNEGSKA in the germline V gene (reference sequence). With 4 bases removed from V and 2 bases from J, the gap between germline ends came to 17 bases. The CDR3 is 15 amino acids. The CDR3 region is CSANRYGGKQETQYF. For the CDR3, the DNA is TGCAGTGCTAACAGATACGGTGGGAAACAAGAGACCCAGTACTTC.

This clonotype was observed at least ten times. This chain links TRBV20-1 with TRBJ2-5, with D maybe TRBD2 (7 bases). The CDR3 covers 17 residues. CDR1 is DFQATT, CDR2 SNEGSKA, per germline (reference sequence). Trimming cost V 2 bases and J 4 bases, with 23 bases left between them. The CDR3 sequence: CSARRLAGVGGSETQYF. Here the CDR3 DNA reads TGCAGTGCTAGAAGACTAGCAGGTGTAGGGGGGTCAGAGACCCAGTACTTC.